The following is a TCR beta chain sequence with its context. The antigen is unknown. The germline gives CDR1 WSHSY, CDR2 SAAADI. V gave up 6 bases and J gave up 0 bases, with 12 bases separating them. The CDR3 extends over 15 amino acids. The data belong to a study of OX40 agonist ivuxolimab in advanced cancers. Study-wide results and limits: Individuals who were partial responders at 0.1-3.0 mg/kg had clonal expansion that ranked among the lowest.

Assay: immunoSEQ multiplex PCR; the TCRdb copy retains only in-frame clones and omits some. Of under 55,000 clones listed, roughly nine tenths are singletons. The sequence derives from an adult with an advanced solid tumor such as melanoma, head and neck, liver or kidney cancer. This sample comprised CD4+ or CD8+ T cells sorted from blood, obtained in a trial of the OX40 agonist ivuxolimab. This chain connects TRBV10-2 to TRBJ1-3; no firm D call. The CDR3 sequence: CASSLGRSSGNTIYF. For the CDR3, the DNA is TGCGCCAGCAGCCTGGGGAGAAGCTCTGGAAACACCATATATTTT.